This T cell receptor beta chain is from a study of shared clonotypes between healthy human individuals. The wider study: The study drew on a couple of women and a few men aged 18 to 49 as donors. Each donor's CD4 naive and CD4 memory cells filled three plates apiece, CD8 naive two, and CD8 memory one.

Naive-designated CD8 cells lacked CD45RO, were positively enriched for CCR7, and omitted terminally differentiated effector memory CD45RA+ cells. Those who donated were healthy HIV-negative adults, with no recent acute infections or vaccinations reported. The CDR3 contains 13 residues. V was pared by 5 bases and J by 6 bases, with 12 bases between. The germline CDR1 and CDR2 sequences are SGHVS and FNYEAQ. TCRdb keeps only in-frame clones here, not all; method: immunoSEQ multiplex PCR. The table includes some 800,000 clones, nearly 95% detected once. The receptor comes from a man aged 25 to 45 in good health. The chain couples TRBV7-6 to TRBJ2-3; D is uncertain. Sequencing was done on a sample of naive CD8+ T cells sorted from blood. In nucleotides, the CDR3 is TGTGCCAGCAGCCCTAACCCGATGGATACGCAGTATTTT. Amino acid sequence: CASSPNPMDTQYF.